The clone carrying this T cell receptor beta chain was counted between two and nine times. Germline V gives CDR1 MGHRA, CDR2 YSYEKL. V shed 4 bases, J shed 4 bases, and the junction held 6 bases outside the gene matches. The CDR3 sequence is 15 residues long. This sample was included in a study of blood T cell repertoires in COVID-19. Study information: Some COVID-19 samples were acute and others convalescent; all came from the United States, Italy and Spain. T cells, B-cell-depleted T cells, or PBMCs provided the cDNA or gDNA that served as material.

Libraries were prepared by immunoSEQ multiplex PCR; TCRdb keeps only in-frame clonotypes and omits some of them. The sample holds about 250,000 clones, 70% to 90% seen once. V gene TRBV4-1 combines with J gene TRBJ2-7, with TRBD2 matching 11 bases. Sample: peripheral blood. The source of this sequence is a man older than 75 with acute or convalescent COVID-19. CDR3 protein: CASSLTSGGTYEQYF. As DNA, the CDR3 is TGCGCCAGCAGCCTAACTAGCGGGGGAACTTACGAGCAGTACTTC.